A selection of T cell receptor beta chains follows, all from one sample in a study of vaccination effects on CD4 cells after COVID-19. Antigens for these TCRs are unknown. TCRdb's copy holds only in-frame clones and misses some; the assay was immunoSEQ multiplex PCR. The sample yields about 22,000 clones, 65% to 80% seen once. The sequences come from CD4+ T cells from PBMCs cultured with HCoV-NL63 spike peptides, collected after COVID-19 vaccination. All receptors derive from a human donor who received a COVID-19 vaccine. Each CDR3 is given with its conserved first and last residue. Fields, in order: clone size, J gene, D gene, V gene, CDR3 protein, CDR3 DNA. A D gene is named only where the DNA matches it firmly. Part of the rows lack a size; the others show once, few, many or a class for expanded clones.

size: -; J: TRBJ2-2; D: -; V: TRBV19; CDR3: CASSIIARNTGELFF; DNA: TGTGCCAGTAGTATAATAGCGCGGAACACCGGGGAGCTGTTTTTT
size: -; J: TRBJ2-3; D: TRBD1; V: TRBV6-4; CDR3: CASRLDRQTDTQYF; DNA: TGTGCCAGCAGACTGGACAGGCAAACAGATACGCAGTATTTT
size: -; J: TRBJ2-2; D: -; V: TRBV6-5; CDR3: CAIDEGQATGELFF; DNA: TGTGCCATCGACGAGGGCCAAGCCACCGGGGAGCTGTTTTTT
size: once; J: TRBJ2-4; D: -; V: TRBV10-3; CDR3: CAISEGATLAKNIQYF; DNA: TGTGCCATCAGTGAGGGGGCGACCCTAGCCAAAAACATTCAGTACTTC
size: -; J: TRBJ1-2; D: -; V: TRBV19; CDR3: CASGGYTF; DNA: TGTGCCAGTGGGGGCTACACCTTC
size: -; J: TRBJ1-1; D: -; V: TRBV7-2; CDR3: CASSPYSNTEAFF; DNA: TGTGCCAGCAGCCCGTACAGCAACACTGAAGCTTTCTTT
size: few; J: TRBJ1-5; D: TRBD1; V: TRBV6-1; CDR3: CASSEGTGGAFQPQHF; DNA: TGTGCCAGCAGTGAGGGGACAGGGGGCGCGTTTCAGCCCCAGCATTTT
size: -; J: TRBJ2-2; D: TRBD2; V: TRBV6-5; CDR3: CASSYAGVVTGELFF; DNA: TGTGCCAGCAGTTACGCGGGAGTAGTTACCGGGGAGCTGTTTTTT
size: -; J: TRBJ2-3; D: -; V: TRBV2; CDR3: CASSEIEDTQYF; DNA: TGTGCCAGCAGTGAAATCGAGGATACGCAGTATTTT
size: few; J: TRBJ1-2; D: -; V: TRBV10-3; CDR3: CAISSAGGRANYGYTF; DNA: TGTGCCATCAGCTCGGCCGGAGGTAGGGCTAACTATGGCTACACCTTC
size: -; J: TRBJ2-5; D: TRBD2; V: TRBV6-1; CDR3: CASSALLAGVGATQYF; DNA: TGTGCCAGCAGTGCGTTACTAGCGGGGGTAGGAGCGACCCAGTACTTC
size: once; J: TRBJ2-7; D: -; V: TRBV19; CDR3: CASSIEGGPRYEQYF; DNA: TGTGCCAGTAGTATAGAGGGCGGCCCGCGGTACGAGCAGTACTTC
size: -; J: TRBJ2-1; D: TRBD2; V: TRBV5-4; CDR3: CASSSPGGHEQFF; DNA: TGTGCCAGCAGCTCTCCGGGGGGGCATGAGCAGTTCTTC
size: -; J: TRBJ2-1; D: TRBD2; V: TRBV7-8; CDR3: CASSFRAGGSGRQFF; DNA: TGTGCCAGCAGCTTCAGGGCGGGGGGCAGCGGGAGGCAGTTCTTC
size: -; J: TRBJ2-5; D: TRBD1; V: TRBV7-9; CDR3: CASSSGTGAVQETQYF; DNA: TGTGCCAGCAGCAGTGGGACAGGGGCAGTCCAAGAGACCCAGTACTTC
size: -; J: TRBJ2-5; D: -; V: TRBV5-1; CDR3: CASSPPWLQRQIEETQYF; DNA: TGCGCCAGCAGCCCGCCTTGGCTCCAAAGACAAATCGAAGAGACCCAGTACTTC
size: -; J: TRBJ1-6; D: TRBD1; V: TRBV6-6; CDR3: CASSAGQPNSPLHF; DNA: TGTGCCAGCAGCGCGGGACAGCCTAATTCACCCCTCCACTTT
size: -; J: TRBJ2-7; D: TRBD1; V: TRBV4-1; CDR3: CASSQDPQGAFYEQYF; DNA: TGCGCCAGCAGCCAAGATCCACAGGGGGCTTTCTACGAGCAGTACTTC
size: -; J: TRBJ2-3; D: -; V: TRBV5-8; CDR3: CASSFTGISTDTQYF; DNA: TGTGCCAGCAGTTTCACCGGGATAAGCACAGATACGCAGTATTTT
size: medium-sized; J: TRBJ1-6; D: TRBD1; V: TRBV7-9; CDR3: CASSGRGQGSHSPLHF; DNA: TGTGCCAGCAGCGGCAGGGGACAGGGGAGCCATTCACCCCTCCACTTT
size: -; J: TRBJ1-5; D: -; V: TRBV7-9; CDR3: CASTEGNQPQHF; DNA: TGTGCCAGCACGGAGGGCAATCAGCCCCAGCATTTT
size: -; J: TRBJ2-3; D: TRBD1; V: TRBV6-5; CDR3: CASSFSGTGKDTQYF; DNA: TGTGCCAGCAGTTTTTCCGGGACAGGGAAAGATACGCAGTATTTT
size: -; J: TRBJ2-7; D: -; V: TRBV3-1/TRBV3-2; CDR3: CASSPIGRLSPSYEQYF; DNA: TGTGCCAGCAGCCCCATTGGACGACTGTCCCCCTCCTACGAGCAGTACTTC
size: once; J: TRBJ1-2; D: TRBD1; V: TRBV9; CDR3: CASSATPGGAGYGYTF; DNA: TGTGCCAGCAGCGCAACCCCAGGGGGCGCCGGGTATGGCTACACCTTC
size: few; J: TRBJ1-5; D: -; V: TRBV2; CDR3: CASSASTAKGVQPQHF; DNA: TGTGCCAGCAGCGCCTCCACGGCCAAGGGGGTTCAGCCCCAGCATTTT
size: -; J: TRBJ1-1; D: -; V: TRBV27; CDR3: CASSLIPGARTEAFF; DNA: TGTGCCAGCAGTTTAATCCCAGGGGCGCGCACTGAAGCTTTCTTT
size: few; J: TRBJ2-2; D: TRBD2; V: TRBV7-6; CDR3: CASSLGASGSTNTGELFF; DNA: TGTGCCAGCAGCTTAGGGGCTAGCGGGAGTACGAACACCGGGGAGCTGTTTTTT
size: -; J: TRBJ1-1; D: -; V: TRBV19; CDR3: CASSIWGEWGRSTEAFF; DNA: TGTGCCAGTAGTATTTGGGGGGAATGGGGGCGGAGCACTGAAGCTTTCTTT
size: -; J: TRBJ1-2; D: -; V: TRBV19; CDR3: CASSIANGINYGYTF; DNA: TGTGCCAGTAGTATAGCTAACGGAATTAACTATGGCTACACCTTC
size: -; J: TRBJ2-5; D: -; V: TRBV27; CDR3: CASSLFNDGQETQYF; DNA: TGTGCCAGCAGTTTATTTAATGACGGTCAAGAGACCCAGTACTTC
size: -; J: TRBJ1-2; D: -; V: TRBV28; CDR3: CASSLRQSYGYTF; DNA: TGTGCCAGCAGTTTGAGGCAGTCCTACGGCTACACCTTC
size: -; J: TRBJ2-2; D: TRBD2; V: TRBV19; CDR3: CASSFPRGLAVSNTGELFF; DNA: TGTGCCAGTAGTTTTCCCCGGGGACTAGCGGTATCGAACACCGGGGAGCTGTTTTTT
size: once; J: TRBJ2-7; D: TRBD1; V: TRBV12-3/TRBV12-4; CDR3: CASRRDRGGEQYF; DNA: TGTGCCAGCAGGCGGGACAGGGGAGGCGAGCAGTACTTC
size: few; J: TRBJ2-1; D: -; V: TRBV4-1; CDR3: CASSLPFGAGNEQFF; DNA: TGCGCCAGCAGCCTGCCATTTGGGGCCGGAAATGAGCAGTTCTTC
size: few; J: TRBJ2-7; D: -; V: TRBV7-2; CDR3: CASSFGSRVYEQYF; DNA: TGTGCCAGCAGCTTCGGGAGTCGGGTCTACGAGCAGTACTTC
size: -; J: TRBJ1-1; D: TRBD1; V: TRBV6-5; CDR3: CASSQQGYTEAFF; DNA: TGTGCCAGCAGTCAACAGGGGTACACTGAAGCTTTCTTT
size: once; J: TRBJ2-5; D: TRBD2; V: TRBV2; CDR3: CASSGLAGEETQYF; DNA: TGTGCCAGCAGTGGACTAGCGGGAGAAGAGACCCAGTACTTC
size: -; J: TRBJ2-3; D: TRBD2; V: TRBV4-1; CDR3: CASSQTRLAGTDTQYF; DNA: TGCGCCAGCAGCCAAACCCGACTAGCGGGCACAGATACGCAGTATTTT
size: -; J: TRBJ1-2; D: TRBD1; V: TRBV19; CDR3: CASSPDRAHYGYTF; DNA: TGTGCCAGTAGTCCCGACAGGGCCCACTATGGCTACACCTTC
size: -; J: TRBJ1-6; D: -; V: TRBV23-1; CDR3: CASSPSPGVRVESPLHF; DNA: TGCGCCAGCAGTCCTAGCCCGGGAGTCAGGGTGGAATCACCCCTCCACTTT
size: -; J: TRBJ2-7; D: -; V: TRBV6-4; CDR3: CASSYSSPGASYEQYF; DNA: TGTGCCAGCAGTTATAGCAGCCCGGGGGCCTCCTACGAGCAGTACTTC
size: few; J: TRBJ2-6; D: -; V: TRBV2; CDR3: CASTGSGANVLTF; DNA: TGTGCCAGCACCGGGTCTGGGGCCAACGTCCTGACTTTC
size: few; J: TRBJ1-2; D: -; V: TRBV18; CDR3: CASSPDRQYGYTF; DNA: TGTGCCAGCTCACCCGACAGGCAGTATGGCTACACCTTC